The 21 T cell receptor beta chains in this list originate from one sample, sequenced in a study of shared clonotypes between healthy human individuals. Produced via immunoSEQ multiplex PCR; TCRdb's table is partial and in-frame only. The table records some 350,000 clones, approximately 79% of them present only once. The sequenced sample was memory CD4+ T cells sorted from blood. The subset: CD45RA-negative fraction. All receptors come from a man in his thirties or forties in good health.

The gene calls are TRBV7-9 and TRBJ2-5; D may be TRBD2 (6 bases). This CDR3 comprises 14 residues. Deletions cut 3 bases from V and 2 bases from J, with 10 bases between. Germline V gene data show CDR1 as SEHNR and CDR2 as FQNEAQ (reference sequence). The CDR3 is CASSFSGQQETQYF. The CDR3, as DNA: TGTGCCAGCAGCTTTAGCGGTCAGCAAGAGACCCAGTACTTC.

V and J are TRBV2 and TRBJ1-4, with D hard to call. The CDR3 has 12 residues. Per the germline V gene, CDR1 is SNHLY and CDR2 is FYNNEI. Trimming left V 3 bases short and J 11 bases short, with 10 bases between. The CDR3 here is CASSDAGVKLFF. The CDR3 DNA reads TGTGCCAGCAGTGATGCTGGGGTCAAACTGTTTTTT.

This chain joins TRBV29-1 and TRBJ2-5; 9 nucleotides line up with TRBD1. CDR3 size: 13 residues. CDR1 is SQVTM and CDR2 is ANQGSEA in the germline V gene. V dropped 5 bases and J dropped 5; count of bases not matched to a gene: 6. The CDR3 reads CSVNRGPRETQYF. The CDR3 DNA is TGCAGCGTTAACAGGGGGCCCAGGGAGACCCAGTACTTC.

This clone was recorded once. The chain carries TRBV6-1 and TRBJ2-2; tentative D call: TRBD1 (5 bases). Germline CDR1 MNHNS, CDR2 SASEGT. Trimming took 4 bases from V and 6 from J, leaving 21 bases between them. The CDR3 loop spans 17 amino acids. DNA of the CDR3: TGTGCCAGCAGTGTGTCAAGGGGCGCCAGAAAACCCGGGGAGCTGTTTTTT. It is translated as CASSVSRGARKPGELFF.

The V gene is TRBV11-2, the J gene TRBJ1-1; no clear D gene. Trimming left V 5 bases short and J 6 bases short, with 19 bases between. The CDR3 has 15 residues. Germline CDR1 is SGHAT and CDR2 is FQNNGV. CDR3 loop: CASSAMGWVEPEAFF. The CDR3 nucleotides are TGTGCCAGCAGCGCAATGGGATGGGTGGAACCTGAAGCTTTCTTT. The full variable domain, in which reference TRBV11-2 and TRBJ1-1 provide the parts outside the CDR3, is EAGVAQSPRYKIIEKRQSVAFWCNPISGHATLYWYQQILGQGPKLLIQFQNNGVVDDSQLPKDRFSAERLKGVDSTLKIQPAKLEDSAVYLCASSAMGWVEPEAFFGQGTRLTVV.

The chain has TRBV28 and TRBJ1-5; 9 positions match TRBD1. Losses at the gene ends were 6 bases for V and 5 bases for J; bases not matched to a gene: 11. Looked up from germline, CDR1 is MDHEN and CDR2 is SYDVKM. The CDR3 runs 16 residues. The CDR3 region is CASSPLGQGRDQPQHF. DNA of the CDR3: TGTGCCAGCAGCCCCTTAGGACAGGGGAGGGATCAGCCCCAGCATTTT.

This sequence joins TRBV5-6 and TRBJ1-1; 7 nucleotides align to TRBD1. The V and J ends lost 4 bases and 11 bases, in that order; junction bases with no gene match: 14. CDR1 and CDR2 from the germline V gene are SGHDT and YYEEEE. This CDR3 has 14 residues. Here the CDR3 reads CASSPADRVSRAFF. The DNA of the CDR3 is TGTGCCAGCAGCCCAGCCGACAGGGTTTCTCGCGCTTTCTTT.

This clone was seen more than once but under ten times. V and J are TRBV5-4 and TRBJ2-3; D ambiguous. From germline, CDR1 is SGHNT and CDR2 YYREEE (reference sequence). The CDR3 extends over 14 amino acids. V lost 0 bases and J 0 bases, leaving 5 bases between the germline ends. CDR3 sequence reads: CASSLAGSTDTQYF. DNA for the CDR3: TGTGCCAGCAGCTTGGCGGGTAGCACAGATACGCAGTATTTT.

This chain uses TRBV5-4 with TRBJ1-1, with TRBD1 matching 8 bases. Germline trimming cut 0 bases from V and 0 bases from J; bases unmatched to any gene: 1. This CDR3 contains 15 residues. CDR1 and CDR2 from the germline V gene are SGHNT and YYREEE (reference sequence). The CDR3 here is CASSLVQGVNTEAFF. The DNA for the CDR3 is TGTGCCAGCAGCTTGGTACAGGGGGTGAACACTGAAGCTTTCTTT.

The CDR3 spells CASSLDGKQPQHF. CDR3 nucleotides: TGCGCCAGCAGCTTGGACGGGAAACAGCCCCAGCATTTT. The chain combines TRBV5-1 with TRBJ1-5; D uncertain. Germline lookup yields CDR1 SGHRS and CDR2 YFSETQ. The CDR3 is made up of 13 amino acids. Trimming stripped 0 bases from V and 7 bases from J, with 8 bases between. The variable domain in full, with the rest retrieved from reference TRBV5-1 and TRBJ1-5, is KAGVTQTPRYLIKTRGQQVTLSCSPISGHRSVSWYQQTPGQGLQFLFEYFSETQRNKGNFPGRFSGRQFSNSRSEMNVSTLELGDSALYLCASSLDGKQPQHFGDGTRLSIL.

The rearrangement uses TRBV4-2 and TRBJ2-6, with unresolved D. CDR1 and CDR2 from the germline V gene are LGHNA and YNFKEQ. CDR3 length equals 16 residues. Trimming pared 1 base from V and 0 bases from J, leaving 7 bases between. CDR3 amino acids: CASSQVKFSGANVLTF. The DNA for the CDR3 is TGTGCCAGCAGCCAAGTAAAATTCTCTGGGGCCAACGTCCTGACTTTC.

The chain carries TRBV6-5 and TRBJ2-1; 15 bases are a match to TRBD2. Germline V gene sequence: CDR1 MNHEY, CDR2 SVGAGI. The length of the CDR3 is 16 residues. The V gene end was trimmed by 2 bases and the J gene end by 12 bases; junction bases not matched to a gene: 8. The CDR3 sequence is CASSYARTSGRGAQFF. In nucleotides, the CDR3 is TGTGCCAGCAGTTACGCTCGGACTAGCGGGAGGGGGGCGCAGTTCTTC.

V is TRBV27 and J is TRBJ2-7; 13 bases align to TRBD2. In germline, CDR1 is MNHEY, CDR2 SMNVEV (reference sequence). The CDR3 is 17 residues long. The ends lost 3 bases at V and 7 bases at J; junction bases unmatched: 12. In nucleotides, the CDR3 is TGTGCCAGCAGTTTTTTGACTTTTGGACTAGCGGGAGAAGAGCAGTACTTC. Translating gives CASSFLTFGLAGEEQYF.

The chain couples TRBV9 to TRBJ1-1; tentative D call: TRBD1 (5 bases). Trimming took 3 bases from V and 5 from J, leaving 14 bases between them. The germline CDR1 and CDR2 sequences are SGDLS and YYNGEE. CDR3 size: 14 residues. The CDR3 loop reads CASSAQGQGTEAFF. For the CDR3, the DNA is TGTGCCAGCAGCGCCCAAGGCCAGGGAACTGAAGCTTTCTTT.

This chain uses TRBV30 with TRBJ2-7, with 8 bases lining up with TRBD2. Germline loops: CDR1 GTSNPN, CDR2 SVGIG (reference sequence). Unmatched junction bases numbered 8, after V lost 4 bases and J lost 3 bases. The CDR3 has 14 residues. CDR3 bases: TGTGCCTGGACAAGAACTAGCGGATTCTACGAGCAGTACTTC. It is translated as CAWTRTSGFYEQYF.

The chain has TRBV18 and TRBJ1-5; no firm D call. From germline, CDR1 is KGHSH and CDR2 LQKENI. V lost 8 bases, J lost 3 bases, and 11 bases lay in between. The CDR3 has 13 residues. As DNA, the CDR3 is TGTGCCAGCCGGGCGGCGTTCAATCAGCCCCAGCATTTT. As protein: CASRAAFNQPQHF.

This sequence joins TRBV7-9 and TRBJ2-3; D uncertain. Trimming shortened V by 5 bases and J by 0 bases, and 12 bases separated the two germline ends. Germline V gives CDR1 SEHNR, CDR2 FQNEAQ (reference sequence). CDR3 length: 15 residues. In DNA form, the CDR3 reads TGTGCCAGCAGCAATGTGGGTTCTAGCACAGATACGCAGTATTTT. This translates into CASSNVGSSTDTQYF. Full variable domain (missing parts from reference TRBV7-9 and TRBJ2-3): DTGVSQNPRHKITKRGQNVTFRCDPISEHNRLYWYRQTLGQGPEFLTYFQNEAQLEKSRLLSDRFSAERPKGSFSTLEIQRTEQGDSAMYLCASSNVGSSTDTQYFGPGTRLTVL.

V is TRBV28 and J is TRBJ2-7; D may be TRBD1 (6 bases). Germline CDR1 is MDHEN and CDR2 is SYDVKM. Deletions cut 7 bases from V and 7 bases from J, with 29 bases between. The CDR3 covers 17 residues. This CDR3 reads CASTGYRRGTSPGEQYF. DNA for the CDR3: TGTGCCAGCACCGGCTACCGCAGGGGAACTTCTCCGGGGGAGCAGTACTTC.

The chain combines TRBV7-8 with TRBJ2-7; TRBD1 agrees at 9 bases. Germline V lookup: CDR1 SGHVS, CDR2 FQNEAQ. V dropped 1 base and J dropped 3; count of bases not matched to a gene: 4. CDR3 size: 15 residues. The CDR3, as DNA: TGTGCCAGCAGCTTAGTAGACAGGGGGAGCTACGAGCAGTACTTC. Protein sequence: CASSLVDRGSYEQYF.

This clone was seen just once. This sequence joins TRBV7-2 and TRBJ1-4; 7 bases match TRBD1. Germline assignment: CDR1 SGHTA and CDR2 FQGNSA. The CDR3 consists of 13 residues. The ends lost 3 bases at V and 7 bases at J; junction bases unmatched: 2. CDR3 loop: CASSLDRFEKLFF. CDR3 nucleotides: TGTGCCAGCAGCTTGGACAGGTTTGAAAAACTGTTTTTT.

This clone has more than one count but fewer than ten. The chain employs TRBV28 and TRBJ1-4; 9 nucleotides line up with TRBD1. The CDR3 extends over 18 amino acids. Germline loops: CDR1 MDHEN, CDR2 SYDVKM. V lost 2 bases, J lost 1 base, and 8 bases stayed unmatched. The CDR3 nucleotides read TGTGCCAGCAGTTTAATCCACAGGGGGCCTGGAACTAATGAAAAACTGTTTTTT. Translation: CASSLIHRGPGTNEKLFF.